What follows is one T cell receptor (beta chain) and its context. The antigen is not known. This specimen belongs to a study of shared clonotypes between healthy human individuals. The wider study: Each donor's CD8 memory used one plate, CD8 naive two, each CD4 subset three. Findings and limits, study-wide: Lower generation probabilities were found for non-shared clonotypes than for those shared by all four donors. Few donors restricted represented genetic and exposure-history diversity.

Every immunoSEQ plate was one replicate of a subset's evenly spread DNA. Assay: immunoSEQ multiplex PCR; the TCRdb copy retains only in-frame clones and omits some. The sample gives over a million clones, roughly 74% of which show up once; 0.4% to 0.55% is in the top ten. J gave up 3 bases and V 3 bases, and 11 bases lay outside the gene matches. The CDR3 is 17 residues long. Per the germline V gene, CDR1 is MGHRA and CDR2 is YSYEKL. Input material: memory CD4+ T cells from PBMCs. Stated subset: CD45RA-negative fraction. The receptor's source is a man in his late teens or twenties in good health. Some clones in this sample may be carry-over from other donors' samples. The chain couples TRBV4-1 to TRBJ2-1; 7 nucleotides align to TRBD2. CDR3 protein: CASSQSTRAGDYNEQFF. CDR3 sequence (DNA): TGCGCCAGCAGCCAGTCAACCAGGGCGGGGGACTACAATGAGCAGTTCTTC.